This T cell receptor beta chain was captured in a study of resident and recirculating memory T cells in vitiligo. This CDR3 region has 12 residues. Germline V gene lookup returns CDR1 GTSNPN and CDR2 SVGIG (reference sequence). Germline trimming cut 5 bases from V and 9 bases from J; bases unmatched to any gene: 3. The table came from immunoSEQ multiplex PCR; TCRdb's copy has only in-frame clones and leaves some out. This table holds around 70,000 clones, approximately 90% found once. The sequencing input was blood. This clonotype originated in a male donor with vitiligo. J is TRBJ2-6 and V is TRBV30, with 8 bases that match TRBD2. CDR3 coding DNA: TGTGCCTGGGCCGGGAGGGGCAACGTCCTGACTTTC. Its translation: CAWAGRGNVLTF.